Sequencing of this TCR beta chain was carried out in a study of response to subunit inactivated influenza vaccine (dated by TCRdb to 2016 to 2019). Regarding the complete study: To follow how T cells responded to a trivalent subunit inactivated influenza vaccine, the researchers relied on deep quantitative profiling of the T cell receptor repertoire. On the study overall, not on this receptor specifically: According to the authors, only a limited number of new T cells may be recruited by each seasonal influenza vaccination.

The protocol used for the library was RT-PCR. Instrument used: Illumina HiSeq 2500. TCRdb reprocessing: public reads trimmed at Q25 with fastp, clones called with MiXCR, in-frame beta chains kept. Every distinct CDR3 protein forms one entry, paired with its most common genes and DNA. The sample profile shows under 800,000 distinct CDR3 sequences; about 15% of them were found once. The biggest ten clones account for 5.5% to 7% of the sample. With respect to this clonotype: Its cognate antigen has yet to be identified. No clone much larger than this one lies a single base away; base qualities are absent.

CDR1 is given as MNHEY and CDR2 as SVGEGT, both from the germline V gene. The junction shows trimming of 7 bases on V and 1 base on J, plus 11 bases between the germline ends. The CDR3 covers 14 residues, taking in both the cysteine and the phenylalanine. The sequence is cut down to CDR3 DNA, 42 bases in frame from base 1. This TCR derives from a man over 45 who received an inactivated influenza vaccine. Donor details come from another sample of the same person, matched by shared clones. Sequences were derived from PBMCs from blood, sampled around two weeks before vaccination. The rearrangement combines TRBV6-2 or TRBV6-3 with TRBJ1-5; the D gene is unclear. The CDR3 protein sequence reads: CASTKASSNQPQHF. The sequenced DNA is TGTGCCAGCACCAAGGCATCAAGCAATCAGCCCCAGCATTTT.